This TCR beta chain came from a study of T cell clonality in common variable immunodeficiency. TCRdb's table, derived via immunoSEQ multiplex PCR, lists solely in-frame clones and lacks some. The profile covers around 40,000 clones, none occurring a single time. Study results and caveats: CVID subjects shared fewer TCRbeta clones than healthy controls did. Reportedly, TCR beta sequences from common variable immunodeficiency showed fewer deletions and N-nucleotide insertions.

This clone occurred many times. Its target is not known. The clonotype was recovered from a person between 18 and 75 years old in good health. Sequencing input: peripheral blood mononuclear cells.

CDR3 DNA (partial): TGCAGTGCTCTCTCCACTAGCGGGGGAACAGATACG. Its protein product is CSALSTSGGTDT. The entire CDR3 protein is CSALSTSGGTDTQYF. The chain employs TRBV20-1 and TRBJ2-3, with TRBD2 identical over 11 bases. The sequenced fragment ends 3 residues before the CDR3 boundary, so the rest is inferred from the germline J gene. Trimming cost V 5 bases and J 3 bases; bases outside gene matches: 7. This CDR3 contains 15 residues. Germline V gene data show CDR1 as DFQATT and CDR2 as SNEGSKA (reference sequence).